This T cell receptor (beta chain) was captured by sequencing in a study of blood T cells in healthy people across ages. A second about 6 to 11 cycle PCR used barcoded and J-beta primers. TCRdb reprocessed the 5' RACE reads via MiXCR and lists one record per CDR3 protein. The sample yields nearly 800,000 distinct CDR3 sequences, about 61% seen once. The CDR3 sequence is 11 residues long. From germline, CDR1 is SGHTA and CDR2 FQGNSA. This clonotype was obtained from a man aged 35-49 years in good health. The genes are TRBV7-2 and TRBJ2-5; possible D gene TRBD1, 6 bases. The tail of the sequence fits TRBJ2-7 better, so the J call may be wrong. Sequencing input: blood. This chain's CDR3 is CATSGVGEQYF. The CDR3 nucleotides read TGTGCCACCTCAGGGGTCGGCGAGCAGTACTTC.